This T cell receptor (beta chain) was recovered during a study of T-cell reconstitution after alpha-beta-depleted transplantation in children. General study findings and limits: Several hundred rapidly expanded clones from non-depleted graft cells reportedly supplied alpha-beta T cells about two months post-transplant. T-cell numbers and diversity, one year after transplant, stemmed largely from T cells that were newly produced. Surviving recipient T cells and thymic progenitors produced the high day-60 TCRbeta diversity seen in some patients.

V gave up 5 bases and J gave up 5 bases; unmatched junction bases: 6. CDR3 length: 16 amino acids. Germline CDR1 and CDR2: MNHNS and SASEGT. Comment on this clonotype: Antigen unknown.

Unique molecular identifiers tagged the TCRbeta library. TCRdb itself ran the PCR reads through MiXCR, one entry per CDR3 protein. In the table there are hundreds of thousands of distinct CDR3 sequences, over 10% of which are singletons. Sequencing used PBMCs, mostly from graft donor cells, obtained 360 days after TCRalphabeta/CD19-depleted stem cell transplant. This clonotype was sampled from a male patient between 10 and 17 years old who had a stem cell transplant for acute myeloid leukemia, so the T cells may come from the graft donor. The chain is built from TRBV6-1 and TRBJ2-3; 14 positions agree with TRBD2. The CDR3 nucleotides are TGTGCCAGCAGTACCGGACTAGCGGGAGGAGTAGATACGCAGTATTTT. The encoded protein is CASSTGLAGGVDTQYF.